The T cell receptor (beta chain) described here comes from a study of CD8 T cells in ankylosing spondylitis. With 1 base clipped from V and 3 bases from J, the junction kept 4 bases outside the gene matches. CDR3 size: 15 residues. Germline CDR1 reads SGHRS; CDR2 reads YFSETQ. Quantitative 5'-RACE was performed with molecular barcodes, and it yielded the TCR beta libraries. TCRdb passed the 5' RACE reads through MiXCR, listing each CDR3 protein once. In the table there are about 840,000 distinct CDR3 sequences, approximately 10% of which are singletons. This clonotype was counted at least ten times. Its target is not known. Overall study findings and caveats: Seemingly distinctive of ankylosing spondylitis blood was a TCR beta motif formed by eight highly homologous variants. Clones linked with disease were CD8+ and fairly uncommon in the peripheral blood.

The sequenced material came from blood, either unsorted or a sorted T cell fraction (not recorded which). This receptor was identified in a male donor with ankylosing spondylitis. V and J are TRBV5-1 and TRBJ2-1; 7 nucleotides align to TRBD2. CDR3 bases: TGCGCCAGCAGCTTGATCGGGACTAACTACAATGAGCAGTTCTTC. Amino acid sequence: CASSLIGTNYNEQFF. The full variable domain, completed using reference TRBV5-1 and TRBJ2-1, is KAGVTQTPRYLIKTRGQQVTLSCSPISGHRSVSWYQQTPGQGLQFLFEYFSETQRNKGNFPGRFSGRQFSNSRSEMNVSTLELGDSALYLCASSLIGTNYNEQFFGPGTRLTVL.